A selection of T cell receptor beta chains follows, all from one sample in a study of OX40 agonist ivuxolimab in advanced cancers. Sequencing was performed with immunoSEQ multiplex PCR; in TCRdb, only in-frame clones are kept and a portion is missing. This sample yields roughly 70,000 clones, of which 86% are seen a single time; more than 0.65% belongs to the top ten. Sequenced material: CD4+ or CD8+ T cells sorted from blood, taken in a trial of the OX40 agonist ivuxolimab. The receptor set was obtained from an adult with an advanced solid tumor such as melanoma, head and neck, liver or kidney cancer. Each CDR3 is given with its conserved first and last residue. Each record gives: J gene, clone size, V gene, D gene, CDR3 DNA, CDR3 protein. A D gene is named only where the DNA matches it firmly. For some rows the clone size is stated as once, few or many, or as a class when expanded; others skip it.

TRBJ2-7 - TRBV7-2 - TGTGCCAGCAGCATAGGTACAGGGGAGGCCTACGAGCAGTACTTC CASSIGTGEAYEQYF
TRBJ2-1 - TRBV28 - TGTGCCAGCAGTTCCCCAAGTCCCTCCTACAATGAGCAGTTCTTC CASSSPSPSYNEQFF
TRBJ2-2 - TRBV18 - TGTGCCAGCTCACCGGACAGGAACACCGGGGAGCTGTTTTTT CASSPDRNTGELFF
TRBJ1-2 - TRBV18 - TGTGCCAGCTCACCCGAAACCGCTGCGGGGAACTATGGCTACACCTTC CASSPETAAGNYGYTF
TRBJ2-3 - TRBV9 - TGTGCCAGCAGCGCCAGACCCACAGATACGCAGTATTTT CASSARPTDTQYF
TRBJ2-7 - TRBV6-4 - TGTGCCAGCAGTGGTCCTAGGGGGAATGGGGAGCAGTACTTC CASSGPRGNGEQYF
TRBJ2-5 - TRBV7-8 TRBD2 TGTGCCAGCAGCTTAGCGTTTGCGGGGGGCAGACAAGAGACCCAGTACTTC CASSLAFAGGRQETQYF
TRBJ2-7 - TRBV4-3 - TGCGCCAGCAGCCCAGGCGGGACTTCCCTCGCCTACGAGCAGTACTTC CASSPGGTSLAYEQYF
TRBJ2-2 - TRBV6-1 TRBD1 TGTGCCAGCAGTGAAATCCGGGACAGATCCACCGGGGAGCTGTTTTTT CASSEIRDRSTGELFF
TRBJ1-5 few TRBV7-8 - TGTGCCAGCAGCTTAGTTAGCAATCAGCCCCAGCATTTT CASSLVSNQPQHF
TRBJ1-1 once TRBV6-1 - TGTGCCAGCACGGACAGCATTAACACTGAAGCTTTCTTT CASTDSINTEAFF
TRBJ2-2 - TRBV7-2 - TGTGCCAGCAGCCCGAGGACAGCCAGGGCCACCGGGGAGCTGTTTTTT CASSPRTARATGELFF
TRBJ2-1 - TRBV11-2 - TGTGCCAGCAGCTCCCCCTCCACTGGAGGGCCCCGGCAGTTCTTC CASSSPSTGGPRQFF
TRBJ2-2 - TRBV5-4 TRBD1 TGTGCCAGCAGCTTGGAAGGGGGCGGCGGGGAGCTGTTTTTT CASSLEGGGGELFF
TRBJ1-4 - TRBV6-5 - TGTGCCAGTACAGGGTTGACTAATGAAAAACTGTTTTTT CASTGLTNEKLFF
TRBJ2-7 - TRBV28 - TGTGCCAGCAGTTTAGGGCAGGGCGAGCAGTACTTC CASSLGQGEQYF
TRBJ1-3 - TRBV10-3 - TGTGCCAGCCAATCCCAGGGGAACTCTGGAAACACCATATATTTT CASQSQGNSGNTIYF
TRBJ1-1 - TRBV5-1 - TGCGCCAGCAGCGGCCGAAGTCAGGGAGGAACTGAAGCTTTCTTT CASSGRSQGGTEAFF
TRBJ1-4 - TRBV9 TRBD1 TGTGCCAGCAGCGTAGATGGGACAGGTTCTCAGCTGTTTTTT CASSVDGTGSQLFF
TRBJ2-7 - TRBV30 - TGTGCCTGGAGTGCGAGACTAGACATCTACGAGCAGTACTTC CAWSARLDIYEQYF
TRBJ2-5 few TRBV6-5 TRBD1 TGTGCCAGCAGTTACGGGGACAGGGGGGAAGAGACCCAGTACTTC CASSYGDRGEETQYF
TRBJ1-2 - TRBV6-1 - TGTGCCAGCAGTGCCAGGGGCGGAAACTATGGCTACACCTTC CASSARGGNYGYTF
TRBJ2-2 - TRBV19 - TGTGCCAGTAGTCCCCCGACAGCTCTCGGGAACACCGGGGAGCTGTTTTTT CASSPPTALGNTGELFF
TRBJ2-7 - TRBV7-8 TRBD2 TGTGCCAGCAGCTTAGCGACGGGGACTAGCGGATACGAGCAGTACTTC CASSLATGTSGYEQYF
TRBJ2-3 - TRBV10-3 - TGTGCCATCAGTCGTTCGCTTGGCACAGATACGCAGTATTTT CAISRSLGTDTQYF
TRBJ1-2 - TRBV5-1 - TGCGCCAGCAGCTCGGATGTCTATGGCTACACCTTC CASSSDVYGYTF
TRBJ1-2 - TRBV27 TRBD1 TGTGCCAGCAGTTTTCGGACAGGGGGCGATTTTGGCTACACCTTC CASSFRTGGDFGYTF
TRBJ1-3 many TRBV4-1 - TGCGCCAGCAGCCAAGATGGGACGGGGGGAAACACCATATATTTT CASSQDGTGGNTIYF
TRBJ2-7 - TRBV18 TRBD1 TGTGCCAGCTCACCCCGGACAGGGAAATCCTACGAGCAGTACTTC CASSPRTGKSYEQYF
TRBJ1-6 - TRBV4-3 - TGCGCCAGCAGCCGTGACGGCGATAATTCACCCCTCCACTTT CASSRDGDNSPLHF
TRBJ2-2 - TRBV30 - TGTGCCTGGAGTCGTGGGTCGAACACCGGGGAGCTGTTTTTT CAWSRGSNTGELFF
TRBJ2-5 few TRBV7-2 TRBD1 TGTGCCAGCAGCTTACGACAGGGGAAGGCGGAGACCCAGTACTTC CASSLRQGKAETQYF
TRBJ2-5 once TRBV19 - TGTGCCAGTATCGGGAGAGTGGGAGAGACCCAGTACTTC CASIGRVGETQYF
TRBJ1-3 - TRBV18 - TGTGCCAGCTCACCACCCGGGGGGAGAGGAAACACCATATATTTT CASSPPGGRGNTIYF
TRBJ2-7 - TRBV7-8 - TGTGCCAGCAGCCCGGGACTCGGCGAAAGCTACGAGCAGTACTTC CASSPGLGESYEQYF
TRBJ1-6 - TRBV25-1 TRBD1 TGTGCCAGCAGTGAAGCGACAGGGGGTTTCTATAATTCACCCCTCCACTTT CASSEATGGFYNSPLHF
TRBJ1-3 - TRBV5-1 - TGCGCCAGCAGCTTGCCCCAGGGGACCTCTGGAAACACCATATATTTT CASSLPQGTSGNTIYF
TRBJ2-1 - TRBV28 TRBD2 TGTGCCAGCAGTCCTCCTAGCGGGAGGGCCTTCAATGAGCAGTTCTTC CASSPPSGRAFNEQFF
TRBJ2-6 few TRBV7-7 - TGTGCTAGCAGCACCGGGACACCCGGCTCTGGGGCCAACGTCCTGACTTTC CASSTGTPGSGANVLTF
TRBJ2-3 - TRBV4-1 TRBD2 TGCGCCAGCAGCCAAGATCGGGCTAGCGGACGCACAGATACGCAGTATTTT CASSQDRASGRTDTQYF
TRBJ2-2 - TRBV6-5 - TGTGCCAGCAGTTCGACAGGCGGGAACACCGGGGAGCTGTTTTTT CASSSTGGNTGELFF
TRBJ1-1 - TRBV5-4 TRBD1 TGTGCCAGCAGCGAAGGGGACAGGGTGAACACTGAAGCTTTCTTT CASSEGDRVNTEAFF
TRBJ2-3 - TRBV9 - TGTGCCAGCAGCGTAGACATGGGTACAGATACGCAGTATTTT CASSVDMGTDTQYF
TRBJ2-1 - TRBV18 - TGTGCCGGCAGGGGCGGGGATGAGCAGTTCTTC CAGRGGDEQFF
TRBJ1-1 - TRBV4-3 - TGCGCCAGCAGCCAAGAAGTCAGATTTAACACTGAAGCTTTCTTT CASSQEVRFNTEAFF